A single sample gave rise to the 9 T cell receptor beta chains below, sequenced in a study of cytomegalovirus exposure and HLA in healthy donors. The PCR used 60 Vbeta and 13 Jbeta primers. Using immunoSEQ multiplex PCR, the repertoire was profiled, and TCRdb retains in-frame clones only, with some absent. The profile covers 55,000 to 80,000 clones, with roughly 70% appearing a single time and around 12% taken by the ten largest. Sequenced: PBMCs. All receptors derive from an older man in good health and CMV-seronegative.

The chain links TRBV6-5 to TRBJ2-1; 11 nucleotides align to TRBD2. Germline CDR1 MNHEY, CDR2 SVGAGI. The CDR3 is 16 amino acids. Unmatched junction bases numbered 9, after V lost 2 bases and J lost 9 bases. CDR3 bases: TGTGCCAGCAGTTACACTCCCGGGACTAGCGGACCTGAGCAGTTCTTC. Translated, it gives CASSYTPGTSGPEQFF.

This rearrangement joins TRBV7-2 to TRBJ1-2; no definite D call. V lost 4 bases, J lost 4 bases, and 13 bases lay in between. This CDR3 has 14 residues. Germline assignment: CDR1 SGHTA and CDR2 FQGNSA. The CDR3 sequence is CASSSPRPGYGYTF. DNA of the CDR3: TGTGCCAGCAGCTCCCCGAGGCCCGGCTATGGCTACACCTTC.

The CDR3 protein is CASSLLEGSTDTQYF. The CDR3 nucleotides read TGTGCCAGCAGCTTACTGGAGGGAAGCACAGATACGCAGTATTTT. The V gene is TRBV7-2, the J gene TRBJ2-3, with TRBD2 as a possible D gene (6 bases). Per germline, CDR1 SGHTA and CDR2 FQGNSA. The length of the CDR3 is 15 residues. V lost 2 bases and J 0 bases, leaving 9 bases between the germline ends.

This clone occurred a few times. The rearrangement joins TRBV27 to TRBJ1-5, with 9 bases matching TRBD1. The trim removed 5 bases at V and 8 bases at J, leaving 16 bases unmatched. This CDR3 is built from 17 residues. Germline values: CDR1 MNHEY, CDR2 SMNVEV (reference sequence). The CDR3 spells CASSPQFPGTGWEPQHF. CDR3 sequence (DNA): TGTGCCAGCAGTCCTCAATTCCCCGGGACAGGGTGGGAGCCCCAGCATTTT.

This chain links TRBV7-9 with TRBJ1-6; D is unclear. Germline CDR1 is SEHNR and CDR2 is FQNEAQ (reference sequence). CDR3 length: 16 amino acids. Trimming stripped 1 base from V and 1 base from J, with 8 bases between. Here the CDR3 DNA reads TGTGCCAGCAGCTTAGTTGAGGCATCCTATAATTCACCCCTCCACTTT. This gives the protein CASSLVEASYNSPLHF.

The chain combines TRBV11-3 with TRBJ2-3; 8 bases map to TRBD1. The V and J ends lost 2 bases and 4 bases, in that order; junction bases with no gene match: 8. This CDR3 contains 16 residues. CDR1 is SGHNT, CDR2 YENEEA, per germline. CDR3 DNA: TGTGCCAGCAGCTTACAGGGGGCGCGTTCGGCAGATACGCAGTATTTT. Its protein product is CASSLQGARSADTQYF.

This clone occurred once. The chain combines TRBV7-2 with TRBJ1-6, with D perhaps matching TRBD1 (5 bases). Germline CDR1 reads SGHTA; CDR2 reads FQGNSA. V gave up 5 bases and J gave up 7 bases, with 15 bases separating them. There are 15 residues in the CDR3. The CDR3 here is CASSPPGAGNSPLHF. The DNA of the CDR3 is TGTGCCAGCAGCCCCCCCGGGGCGGGGAATTCACCCCTCCACTTT.

This chain joins TRBV27 and TRBJ2-5, with 7 bases identical to TRBD2. Trimming removed 4 bases from V and 1 base from J; junction bases left unmatched: 12. The CDR3 loop spans 17 amino acids. Per germline, CDR1 MNHEY and CDR2 SMNVEV (reference sequence). CDR3 DNA: TGTGCCAGCAGTTCCCCCGGGTTGGGCGGGAGCCAAGAGACCCAGTACTTC. Protein sequence: CASSSPGLGGSQETQYF.

Written as DNA, the CDR3 is TGTGCCAGCAGCTTAACTTCCAGCGGGGGGATTAGCACAGATACGCAGTATTTT. Its translation is CASSLTSSGGISTDTQYF. The chain uses TRBV7-2 and TRBJ2-3; 9 bases are a match to TRBD2. The CDR3 length is 18 residues. Looked up from germline, CDR1 is SGHTA and CDR2 is FQGNSA. Trimming removed 2 bases from V and 0 bases from J; junction bases left unmatched: 9.